Each of the 29 T cell receptor beta chains below was sequenced from the same sample in a study of CD8 T cells in Susac syndrome. RNA, at about 0.45 to 1 ug, was reverse transcribed with random hexamers. Via MiXCR, TCRdb re-called the immunoSEQ multiplex PCR reads, giving one row per CDR3 protein. The table shows about 120,000 distinct CDR3 sequences, with about 93% occurring only once. The sample taken for sequencing was CD4+ T cells from PBMCs. These receptors originate from a human donor in good health.

This chain joins TRBV15 and TRBJ1-2; the D gene is possibly TRBD1 (5 bases). The CDR3 extends over 15 amino acids. The germline V gene encodes CDR1 LNHNV and CDR2 YYDKDF (reference sequence). V lost 0 bases, J lost 5 bases, and 13 bases lay in between. The CDR3 protein is CATSRDRSTAYGYTF. The DNA of the CDR3 is TGTGCCACCAGCAGAGATCGGTCGACAGCTTATGGCTACACCTTC.

The V and J genes are TRBV19 and TRBJ2-1; unclear D gene. This CDR3 spans 16 amino acids. CDR1 LNHDA and CDR2 SQIVND come from the germline V gene (reference sequence). The ends were cut back, 6 bases at V and 0 bases at J, with 15 bases in the middle. CDR3 nucleotide sequence: TGTGCCAGTAGCATCCGCGTGGGAAGCTCCTACAATGAGCAGTTCTTC. Translation: CASSIRVGSSYNEQFF.

This rearrangement joins TRBV6-2 or TRBV6-3 to TRBJ2-3; 11 positions match TRBD2. Germline V lookup: CDR1 MNHEY, CDR2 SVGEGT. The CDR3 contains 16 residues. V gave up 6 bases and J gave up 5 bases; unmatched junction bases: 10. The CDR3 region has the DNA TGTGCCAGCAGGCAACCGGGACTAGCGGCATTAGATACGCAGTATTTT. Translated, it gives CASRQPGLAALDTQYF.

The chain recombines TRBV20-1 with TRBJ2-1; 8 bases align to TRBD2. This CDR3 is 15 amino acids long. V shed 0 bases, J shed 5 bases, and the junction held 6 bases outside the gene matches. Germline CDR1 DFQATT, CDR2 SNEGSKA (reference sequence). The CDR3 nucleotides read TGCAGTGCTAGAGATGCACTAGCGGTCCACAATGAGCAGTTCTTC. As protein: CSARDALAVHNEQFF.

The rearrangement joins TRBV3-1 to TRBJ2-7, with TRBD1 identical over 11 bases. The CDR3 totals 21 residues. Germline V lookup: CDR1 LGHDT, CDR2 YNNKEL (reference sequence). V shed 3 bases and J 7 bases; nucleotides not matched to a gene: 26. The CDR3 DNA sequence: TGTGCCAGCAGCCAGCTTCCCCCGGGACAGGGGGTTACCCGACTACGAAGTGAGCAGTACTTC. Protein product: CASSQLPPGQGVTRLRSEQYF.

This CDR3 reads CASSYDLGDRSPLHF. CDR3 sequence (DNA): TGTGCCAGCAGTTACGATTTGGGGGACCGGTCACCCCTCCACTTT. V and J are TRBV6-5 and TRBJ1-6; possible D gene TRBD1, 5 bases. The CDR3 has 15 residues. V lost 2 bases and J 10 bases, leaving 15 bases between the germline ends. Germline assignment: CDR1 MNHEY and CDR2 SVGAGI.

The chain carries TRBV20-1 and TRBJ2-7, with a weak D call TRBD1 (6 bases). V lost 2 bases and J lost 3, with 14 bases in between. In germline, CDR1 is DFQATT, CDR2 SNEGSKA (reference sequence). The CDR3 runs to 14 residues. CDR3 coding DNA: TGCAGTGCTAGAAGACAGGTCCAGGACTACGAGCAGTACTTC. Translating gives CSARRQVQDYEQYF.

The chain is built from TRBV6-2 or TRBV6-3 and TRBJ2-1, with D uncertain. The ends were cut back, 7 bases at V and 12 bases at J, with 16 bases in the middle. Germline CDR1 and CDR2: MNHEY and SVGEGT. The CDR3 covers 12 residues. CDR3 DNA sequence: TGTGCCAGCACTACCCTTGGGAAACGGCAGTTCTTC. Residues: CASTTLGKRQFF.

This clonotype was observed a single time. The chain uses TRBV3-1 and TRBJ2-1; TRBD2 agrees at 12 bases. V trimming: 0 bases; J trimming: 10 bases; junction bases outside the gene matches: 7. The CDR3 contains 16 residues. The germline V gene encodes CDR1 LGHDT and CDR2 YNNKEL (reference sequence). CDR3 DNA sequence: TGTGCCAGCAGCCAAGATAGGCTAGCGGGAGGGGGGGAGCAGTTCTTC. This sequence encodes CASSQDRLAGGGEQFF.

The rearrangement joins TRBV24-1 to TRBJ2-1; D unresolved. Trimming left V 5 bases short and J 7 bases short, with 8 bases between. The germline CDR1 and CDR2 sequences are KGHDR and SFDVKD. The CDR3 is 12 amino acids. The CDR3 DNA is TGTGCCACCAGTGGGCCTACTAATGAGCAGTTCTTC. Translating it yields CATSGPTNEQFF.

The chain employs TRBV6-4 and TRBJ2-7; the D is unclear. The germline V gene has CDR1 MRHNA and CDR2 SNTAGT. Trimming took off 7 bases at V and 1 base at J, with 2 bases between the two ends. This CDR3 region has 10 residues. In DNA, the CDR3 is TGTGCCAGCAAGTCCTACGAGCAGTACTTC. Amino acids: CASKSYEQYF.

This chain uses TRBV6-7 with TRBJ2-7; TRBD1 might be the D (6 bases). TRBV6-7 has ORF status, its function being uncertain. Between the trimmed V and J ends, which lost 0 bases and 3 bases, there was a span of 27 bases. CDR3 length: 20 residues. The CDR3 loop is CASSYSYRVDQVITDYEQYF. CDR3 sequence (DNA): TGTGCCAGCAGTTACTCCTACAGGGTAGACCAGGTAATAACAGACTACGAGCAGTACTTC.

The CDR3 loop reads CASSLAETQYF. The CDR3 DNA is TGTGCCAGCAGTTTGGCAGAGACCCAGTACTTC. The gene calls are TRBV6-2 or TRBV6-3 and TRBJ2-5; D uncertain. Per germline, CDR1 MNHEY and CDR2 SVGEGT. The CDR3 contains 11 residues. V gave up 4 bases and J gave up 4 bases, with 4 bases separating them.

The genes are TRBV29-1 and TRBJ2-6; the match to TRBD1 covers 7 bases. Trimming at V came to 3 bases and at J to 1 base, leaving 9 bases not matched to a gene. The CDR3 extends over 17 amino acids. Germline CDR1 is SQVTM and CDR2 is ANQGSEA. CDR3 in DNA: TGCAGCGTTGAGGGTTACAGGGGCCCATCTGGGGCCAACGTCCTGACTTTC. This codes for CSVEGYRGPSGANVLTF.

This chain connects TRBV7-9 to TRBJ1-4; TRBD1 matches at 7 bases. Germline V lookup: CDR1 SEHNR, CDR2 FQNEAQ (reference sequence). CDR3 size: 15 residues. The V gene end was trimmed by 6 bases and the J gene end by 8 bases; junction bases not matched to a gene: 12. The CDR3 bases are TGTGCCAGCAGTCCGGATGGGACAGCGGGGGAAAAACTGTTTTTT. It encodes CASSPDGTAGEKLFF. Based on the CDR3 plus reference TRBV7-9 and TRBJ1-4, the full variable domain is DTGVSQNPRHKITKRGQNVTFRCDPISEHNRLYWYRQTLGQGPEFLTYFQNEAQLEKSRLLSDRFSAERPKGSFSTLEIQRTEQGDSAMYLCASSPDGTAGEKLFFGSGTQLSVL.

The chain combines TRBV18 with TRBJ2-1; 10 bases fit TRBD2. The V segment lost 2 bases and the J segment 4 bases; nucleotides outside the gene matches: 2. Germline CDR1 KGHSH, CDR2 LQKENI. This CDR3 spans 15 amino acids. The CDR3 reads CASSPGAGGYNEQFF. Written as DNA, the CDR3 is TGTGCCAGCTCACCAGGAGCGGGAGGGTACAATGAGCAGTTCTTC.

The chain is built from TRBV6-6 and TRBJ2-2, with 8 bases matching TRBD1. Unmatched junction bases numbered 9, after V lost 6 bases and J lost 6 bases. The germline CDR1 and CDR2 sequences are MNHNY and SVGAGI (reference sequence). The CDR3 is 15 residues long. This CDR3 is CASSVADRVAGELFF. In DNA form, the CDR3 reads TGTGCCAGCAGCGTAGCGGACAGGGTGGCCGGGGAGCTGTTTTTT.

V usage is TRBV11-2 and J usage is TRBJ2-4; no reliable D call. The V end lost 0 bases, the J end lost 13 bases, and 10 bases lay between the germline ends. The CDR3 has 12 residues. Germline V gives CDR1 SGHAT, CDR2 FQNNGV. The CDR3 DNA reads as TGTGCCAGCAGCTTAGATGGCGGCCGCCAGTACTTC. It is translated as CASSLDGGRQYF. The whole variable domain, remainder taken from reference TRBV11-2 and TRBJ2-4, is EAGVAQSPRYKIIEKRQSVAFWCNPISGHATLYWYQQILGQGPKLLIQFQNNGVVDDSQLPKDRFSAERLKGVDSTLKIQPAKLEDSAVYLCASSLDGGRQYFGAGTRLSVL.

The chain recombines TRBV4-2 with TRBJ2-3; possible D gene TRBD2, 7 bases. Germline CDR1 and CDR2: LGHNA and YNFKEQ. V was cut by 0 bases and J by 11 bases, with 21 bases left in between. This CDR3 comprises 16 residues. In DNA form, the CDR3 reads TGTGCCAGCAGCCAAGAAGCGGGACACCGACTCTTGGGGCAGTATTTT. It yields the protein CASSQEAGHRLLGQYF.

The chain has TRBV5-1 and TRBJ2-2; D perhaps matches TRBD2 (6 bases). Germline assignment: CDR1 SGHRS and CDR2 YFSETQ. This CDR3 has 16 residues. Trimming removed 4 bases from V and 5 bases from J, with 18 bases in between. The CDR3 coding sequence is TGCGCCAGCAGCCCCTCCGGGACTTCGTGGACCGGGGAGCTGTTTTTT. Translating gives CASSPSGTSWTGELFF.

The chain is built from TRBV7-2 and TRBJ1-5, with 7 bases fitting TRBD1. Germline CDR1 and CDR2: SGHTA and FQGNSA. V shed 3 bases and J 6 bases; nucleotides not matched to a gene: 2. CDR3 size: 13 residues. The CDR3 coding sequence is TGTGCCAGCAGCTTCGACAGGGCTCAGCCCCAGCATTTT. As protein: CASSFDRAQPQHF.

This clonotype came up a few times. The chain uses TRBV7-8 and TRBJ2-7; TRBD1 matches at 9 bases. J gave up 3 bases and V 5 bases, and 5 bases lay outside the gene matches. Per germline, CDR1 SGHVS and CDR2 FQNEAQ. The CDR3 is 14 amino acids. CDR3 residues: CASSPRDRDYEQYF. The CDR3, as DNA: TGTGCCAGCAGCCCTCGGGACAGGGACTACGAGCAGTACTTC.

The chain links TRBV24-1 to TRBJ2-3; 7 nucleotides agree with TRBD2. The CDR3 is 17 residues long. Trimming took 2 bases from V and 1 from J; bases not matched to a gene: 8. Germline CDR1 KGHDR, CDR2 SFDVKD. The CDR3, as DNA: TGTGCCACCAGTGATTCGGTTGGCGGGAGTGGCACAGATACGCAGTATTTT. Protein: CATSDSVGGSGTDTQYF.

The gene calls are TRBV19 and TRBJ2-2; possibly TRBD1 for D (6 bases). The CDR3 has 15 amino acids. In germline, CDR1 is LNHDA, CDR2 SQIVND (reference sequence). The ends were cut back, 7 bases at V and 3 bases at J, with 15 bases in the middle. CDR3 nucleotides: TGTGCCAGTAATTACAGGGCTTCATACACCGGGGAGCTGTTTTTT. It is translated as CASNYRASYTGELFF.

V usage is TRBV18 and J usage is TRBJ2-1; D gene unclear. Trimming took off 2 bases at V and 5 bases at J, with 16 bases between the two ends. Germline CDR1 is KGHSH and CDR2 is LQKENI. The length of the CDR3 is 16 residues. The CDR3 loop is CASSPGSAAGHNEQFF. In DNA form, the CDR3 reads TGTGCCAGCTCACCAGGGTCGGCCGCCGGGCACAATGAGCAGTTCTTC.

The V gene is TRBV3-1, the J gene TRBJ1-5, with TRBD1 identical over 7 bases. From germline, CDR1 is LGHDT and CDR2 YNNKEL (reference sequence). This CDR3 is built from 17 residues. Trimming cost V 0 bases and J 3 bases; bases outside gene matches: 8. This chain's CDR3 is CASSQDPAGGLNQPQHF. In nucleotides, the CDR3 is TGTGCCAGCAGCCAAGATCCGGCAGGGGGACTCAATCAGCCCCAGCATTTT. Looking up the rest from reference TRBV3-1 and TRBJ1-5 gives the full variable domain: DTAVSQTPKYLVTQMGNDKSIKCEQNLGHDTMYWYKQDSKKFLKIMFSYNNKELIINETVPNRFSPKSPDKAHLNLHINSLELGDSAVYFCASSQDPAGGLNQPQHFGDGTRLSIL.

The chain is built from TRBV7-2 and TRBJ2-1, with 8 bases aligning to TRBD2. Germline V CDR1 and CDR2: SGHTA, FQGNSA. Trimming took 4 bases from V and 7 from J; bases not matched to a gene: 12. CDR3 length equals 16 residues. The CDR3 DNA reads as TGTGCCAGCAGCTCCGCCCCGGCGGGAGGCAAGAATGAGCAGTTCTTC. It translates to CASSSAPAGGKNEQFF.

The J gene is TRBJ2-1, the V gene TRBV23-1; D gene uncertain. TRBV23-1 is designated an ORF whose function remains uncertain. V lost 6 bases to trimming and J lost 8 bases, with 11 bases between them. The CDR3 contains 12 residues. Here the CDR3 DNA reads TGCGCCAGCAGACAGCGTCCCGATGAGCAGTTCTTC. Amino acid sequence: CASRQRPDEQFF.

This chain links TRBV5-1 with TRBJ2-2; D is possibly TRBD1 (5 bases). Deletions cut 7 bases from V and 2 bases from J, with 21 bases between. The CDR3 consists of 17 residues. From germline, CDR1 is SGHRS and CDR2 YFSETQ. The CDR3 spells CASGPRQRQSNTGELFF. CDR3 DNA: TGCGCCAGCGGTCCCAGGCAAAGACAGAGTAACACCGGGGAGCTGTTTTTT.